Listed here are 17 T cell receptor beta chains from one sample, sequenced in a study of blood T cell repertoires in COVID-19. Sequencing was performed with immunoSEQ multiplex PCR; in TCRdb, only in-frame clones are kept and a portion is missing. The table lists some 78,000 clones, 86% of them singletons. Sequenced: peripheral blood. The receptors originated from a middle-aged man with active or convalescent COVID-19.

V usage is TRBV18 and J usage is TRBJ2-7; D unclear. Per germline, CDR1 KGHSH and CDR2 LQKENI. V shed 6 bases and J shed 4 bases, with 19 bases lying between them. CDR3 size: 15 residues. For the CDR3, the DNA is TGTGCCAGCTCGCCTACGACGGCAGGTTTTTACGAGCAGTACTTC. Protein sequence: CASSPTTAGFYEQYF.

The chain joins TRBV9 to TRBJ1-4, with 9 bases identical to TRBD1. CDR1 and CDR2 (germline): SGDLS, YYNGEE. This CDR3 has 15 amino acids. J was trimmed by 8 bases and V by 3 bases; bases with no gene match: 8. CDR3 in DNA: TGTGCCAGCAGCGGACTCGGACAGGGGACCGAAAAACTGTTTTTT. Protein: CASSGLGQGTEKLFF.

The V gene is TRBV30, the J gene TRBJ1-4; TRBD1 might be the D (6 bases). Germline CDR1 reads GTSNPN; CDR2 reads SVGIG (reference sequence). There are 15 residues in the CDR3. The V end was cut by 3 bases, the J end by 7 bases, with 18 bases between. This CDR3 is CAWSPRGGLSEKLFF. Here the CDR3 DNA reads TGTGCCTGGAGCCCTAGGGGGGGGTTGAGTGAAAAACTGTTTTTT.

The chain carries TRBV11-2 and TRBJ2-7; D not certain. V lost 0 bases and J lost 3, with 12 bases in between. The CDR3 totals 15 residues. Germline CDR1 is SGHAT and CDR2 is FQNNGV. The CDR3 reads CASSLDGFTIYEQYF. For the CDR3, the DNA is TGTGCCAGCAGCTTAGACGGGTTTACAATCTACGAGCAGTACTTC. Together with reference TRBV11-2 and TRBJ2-7, the CDR3 gives the full variable domain: EAGVAQSPRYKIIEKRQSVAFWCNPISGHATLYWYQQILGQGPKLLIQFQNNGVVDDSQLPKDRFSAERLKGVDSTLKIQPAKLEDSAVYLCASSLDGFTIYEQYFGPGTRLTVT.

The gene calls are TRBV10-3 and TRBJ2-1; D perhaps matches TRBD2 (5 bases). The CDR3 runs 12 residues. The germline V and J ends were trimmed by 6 bases and 4 bases, with 7 bases remaining between them. The V gene's germline CDR1 is ENHRY and CDR2 SYGVKD. The CDR3 nucleotides read TGTGCCATCAGGAGGACTTACAATGAGCAGTTCTTC. As protein: CAIRRTYNEQFF.

This clone was observed a handful of times. The chain recombines TRBV4-3 with TRBJ1-3, with a tentative D call TRBD1 (5 bases). CDR1 is LGHNA, CDR2 YSLEER, per germline. The length of the CDR3 is 18 residues. Trimming cost V 0 bases and J 4 bases, with 19 bases left between them. As DNA, the CDR3 is TGCGCCAGCAGCCAAGACAGAGTGGGGGGATCTGGGGGAAACACCATATATTTT. As protein: CASSQDRVGGSGGNTIYF.

The chain joins TRBV4-1 to TRBJ2-5; maybe TRBD2 (5 bases). Germline CDR1 and CDR2: MGHRA and YSYEKL. The CDR3 consists of 17 residues. The V end lost 3 bases, the J end lost 5 bases, and 22 bases lay between the germline ends. The CDR3 protein is CASSHGGAGLTGETQYF. The CDR3 DNA reads TGCGCCAGCAGCCACGGTGGAGCCGGACTGACGGGGGAGACCCAGTACTTC.

This clone was observed once. The CDR3 DNA sequence: TGTGCCAGTAGTTCTACAGGGAGCTCTGGAAACACCATATATTTT. Translating it yields CASSSTGSSGNTIYF. The rearrangement links TRBV19 to TRBJ1-3, with D perhaps matching TRBD1 (6 bases). Trimming cost V 5 bases and J 0 bases, with 11 bases left between them. CDR3 length: 15 amino acids. CDR1 is LNHDA and CDR2 is SQIVND in the germline V gene (reference sequence).

This chain connects TRBV5-4 to TRBJ2-5; 13 nucleotides align to TRBD2. Germline CDR1 is SGHNT and CDR2 is YYREEE (reference sequence). CDR3 length: 18 amino acids. V shed 4 bases and J 2 bases; nucleotides not matched to a gene: 11. The CDR3 DNA reads TGTGCCAGCAGCCCAGGACTAGCGGGAGTTCTGGGGCAAGAGACCCAGTACTTC. Protein product: CASSPGLAGVLGQETQYF.

This chain uses TRBV4-2 with TRBJ2-3, with 10 bases that match TRBD1. V dropped 2 bases and J dropped 7; count of bases not matched to a gene: 15. Looked up from germline, CDR1 is LGHNA and CDR2 is YNFKEQ. This CDR3 region has 18 residues. The CDR3 nucleotides read TGTGCCAGCAGCCAACATCTTATTCCAGGGACAGGGGTTAATACGCAGTATTTT. This codes for CASSQHLIPGTGVNTQYF.

The chain uses TRBV29-1 and TRBJ1-2; 7 bases are a match to TRBD1. Trimming at V came to 5 bases and at J to 1 base, leaving 10 bases not matched to a gene. CDR3 size: 15 residues. CDR1 and CDR2 (germline): SQVTM, ANQGSEA. Here the CDR3 reads CSVWFSTGINYGYTF. The CDR3 region has the DNA TGCAGCGTTTGGTTCTCGACAGGGATTAACTATGGCTACACCTTC.

The V and J genes are TRBV29-1 and TRBJ2-3; 10 bases align to TRBD2. V lost 8 bases, J lost 1 base, and 6 bases stayed unmatched. CDR1 is SQVTM, CDR2 ANQGSEA, per germline. This CDR3 region has 14 residues. In DNA form, the CDR3 reads TGCAGCACCCTAGCGGGAGTGGGCACAGATACGCAGTATTTT. This encodes CSTLAGVGTDTQYF.

V is TRBV25-1 and J is TRBJ1-1, with D maybe TRBD1 (6 bases). CDR1 MGHDK and CDR2 SYGVNS come from the germline V gene. V was cut by 6 bases and J by 4 bases, with 9 bases left in between. The CDR3 sequence is 12 residues long. The CDR3 loop is CASSNRATEAFF. The DNA for the CDR3 is TGTGCCAGCAGCAACAGGGCCACTGAAGCTTTCTTT.

This sequence joins TRBV30 and TRBJ2-7, with D possibly TRBD1 on 6 matching bases. Trimming left V 7 bases short and J 2 bases short, with 21 bases between. The CDR3 is 15 residues long. In germline, CDR1 is GTSNPN, CDR2 SVGIG (reference sequence). CDR3 in DNA: TGTGCCTCCAAACAGGGCGATTTTATAACCTACGAGCAGTACTTC. Translated, it gives CASKQGDFITYEQYF.

The chain combines TRBV2 with TRBJ2-7; 9 nucleotides line up with TRBD1. Germline CDR1 and CDR2: SNHLY and FYNNEI. After removal of 6 bases from V and 5 bases from J, the junction contained 11 bases not matched to a gene. The CDR3 is 15 residues long. The CDR3 nucleotides are TGTGCCAGCAGCCTGACCGGGACAGGGTCTCACGAGCAGTACTTC. This translates into CASSLTGTGSHEQYF.

Comment on this clone: An end of the junction differs from the germline gene, which may be a read error. CDR3 coding DNA: TGTGCCAGCAGTCACTCTACAGGGCGCGAGCAGTACTTC. This encodes CASSHSTGREQYF. This sequence joins TRBV6-5 and TRBJ2-7, with D perhaps matching TRBD1 (6 bases). The CDR3 is 13 residues long. Germline-derived CDR1 and CDR2 are MNHEY and SVGAGI.

The CDR3 sequence: CSASSRMGGVGADTQYF. CDR3 DNA: TGCAGTGCTAGTAGTCGGATGGGGGGGGTTGGCGCAGATACGCAGTATTTT. This rearrangement joins TRBV20-1 to TRBJ2-3; 7 positions agree with TRBD2. Losses at the gene ends were 3 bases for V and 4 bases for J; bases not matched to a gene: 16. The germline V gene encodes CDR1 DFQATT and CDR2 SNEGSKA (reference sequence). The CDR3 has 17 residues.